A few counts support the clone carrying this T cell receptor (beta chain). Antigen: not known. This record belongs to a study of PD-1 blockade in classical Hodgkin lymphoma. Here immunoSEQ multiplex PCR was the method, and the copy in TCRdb shows in-frame clones only, minus some. This table holds 90,000 to 100,000 clones, roughly 92% found once. All trial patients relapsed after autologous stem cell transplantation. Germline CDR1 is SGHDT and CDR2 is YYEEEE. V shed 1 base and J 4 bases; nucleotides not matched to a gene: 4. The CDR3 consists of 15 residues. Study-level points and caveats: The study found that TCR diversity rose significantly by C4D1 in CD4+ but not CD8+ cells. The authors have not defined what causes the repertoire differences, possibly disease activity or prior therapy. Complete responders started with a diversity level that resembled newly diagnosed patients at baseline.

The material was peripheral blood mononuclear cells (PBMCs), obtained at baseline. This chain links TRBV5-6 with TRBJ2-1; 8 nucleotides line up with TRBD2. The receptor was isolated from a human donor with classical Hodgkin lymphoma. The CDR3 DNA sequence: TGTGCCAGCAGCTTGCAACTAGCGGATTACAATGAGCAGTTCTTC. Its protein product is CASSLQLADYNEQFF. Using reference TRBV5-6 and TRBJ2-1 for the parts outside the CDR3, the full variable domain is DAGVTQSPTHLIKTRGQQVTLRCSPKSGHDTVSWYQQALGQGPQFIFQYYEEEERQRGNFPDRFSGHQFPNYSSELNVNALLLGDSALYLCASSLQLADYNEQFFGPGTRLTVL.